These 9 T cell receptor beta chains originate from one sample sequenced in a study of cytotoxic CD8 clonotypes in ibrutinib-treated CLL. TCRdb's table, derived via immunoSEQ multiplex PCR, lists solely in-frame clones and lacks some. The sample has 40,000 to 50,000 clones, about three fifths seen once. The sample here was PBMCs, taken after 24 months of ibrutinib treatment. These receptors all come from a human donor with chronic lymphocytic leukemia.

The chain combines TRBV5-4 with TRBJ2-3; D not certain. The CDR3 contains 13 residues. CDR1 and CDR2 from the germline V gene are SGHNT and YYREEE (reference sequence). The V gene lost 4 bases and the J gene lost 0 bases, with 6 bases spanning the gap. CDR3: CASSITSTDTQYF. The CDR3 bases are TGTGCCAGCAGCATAACTAGCACAGATACGCAGTATTTT. Combining the CDR3 with reference TRBV5-4 and TRBJ2-3 gives the whole variable domain ETGVTQSPTHLIKTRGQQVTLRCSSQSGHNTVSWYQQALGQGPQFIFQYYREEENGRGNFPPRFSGLQFPNYSSELNVNALELDDSALYLCASSITSTDTQYFGPGTRLTVL.

The rearrangement uses TRBV15 and TRBJ1-4, with 8 bases lining up with TRBD1. J lost 7 bases, V lost 8 bases, and 9 bases had no gene match. The germline CDR1 and CDR2 sequences are LNHNV and YYDKDF (reference sequence). The CDR3 length is 14 residues. This chain's CDR3 is CATDTGQGTEKLFF. CDR3 DNA: TGTGCCACCGATACAGGACAGGGCACTGAAAAACTGTTTTTT.

The V call is TRBV6-6, the J call TRBJ2-3, with D possibly TRBD1 on 6 matching bases. The CDR3 is 15 amino acids. The germline CDR1 and CDR2 sequences are MNHNY and SVGAGI (reference sequence). Trimming pared 7 bases from V and 7 bases from J, leaving 21 bases between. The CDR3 DNA sequence: TGTGCCAGCACCTCGTGGGGGCCGATAAAAAATACGCAGTATTTT. Translating gives CASTSWGPIKNTQYF.

The rearrangement uses TRBV5-5 and TRBJ1-1, with TRBD1 matching 7 bases. J gave up 10 bases and V 2 bases, and 5 bases lay outside the gene matches. Germline loops: CDR1 SGHKS, CDR2 YYEKEE (reference sequence). The CDR3 loop spans 12 amino acids. The CDR3 DNA reads TGTGCCAGCAGCTTCCCGGCAGGGGGAGCTTTCTTT. This translates into CASSFPAGGAFF. The whole variable domain, filled in from reference TRBV5-5 and TRBJ1-1, reads DAGVTQSPTHLIKTRGQQVTLRCSPISGHKSVSWYQQVLGQGPQFIFQYYEKEERGRGNFPDRFSARQFPNYSSELNVNALLLGDSALYLCASSFPAGGAFFGQGTRLTVV.

The rearrangement joins TRBV5-1 to TRBJ2-5, with 7 bases identical to TRBD1. The J call may be faulty, since TRBJ2-7 better matches the DNA end. CDR3 length equals 14 residues. CDR1 is SGHRS, CDR2 YFSETQ, per germline. CDR3 DNA: TGCGCCAGCAGCTCACAGGGGACAACCTACGAGCAGTACTTC. The encoded protein is CASSSQGTTYEQYF.

The chain joins TRBV7-8 to TRBJ1-2; TRBD1 agrees at 8 bases. The V segment lost 5 bases and the J segment 7 bases; nucleotides outside the gene matches: 15. The V gene's germline CDR1 is SGHVS and CDR2 FQNEAQ. The CDR3 consists of 16 residues. The CDR3 here is CASSLGWTGREGGYTF. As DNA, the CDR3 is TGTGCCAGCAGCCTAGGTTGGACAGGGAGAGAGGGTGGCTACACCTTC. The full variable domain, with the rest looked up from reference TRBV7-8 and TRBJ1-2, is GAGVSQSPRYKVAKRGQDVALRCDPISGHVSLFWYQQALGQGPEFLTYFQNEAQLDKSGLPSDRFFAERPEGSVSTLKIQRTQQEDSAVYLCASSLGWTGREGGYTFGSGTRLTVV.

By its share, this clone is medium-sized (0.01 to 0.1%). This chain joins TRBV2 and TRBJ2-1; D gene ambiguous. Germline V gene sequence: CDR1 SNHLY, CDR2 FYNNEI. V lost 8 bases to trimming and J lost 3 bases, with 14 bases between them. The CDR3 is 14 residues long. The CDR3 sequence is CASLPGDIYNEQFF. CDR3 in DNA: TGTGCCAGCTTACCAGGCGATATCTACAATGAGCAGTTCTTC.

V is TRBV6-5 and J is TRBJ1-2, with D possibly being TRBD1 (5 bases). The CDR3 runs to 16 residues. V was cut by 4 bases and J by 3 bases, with 18 bases left in between. CDR1 and CDR2 from the germline V gene are MNHEY and SVGAGI. The CDR3 sequence is CASSFYGDSLDYGYTF. In DNA form, the CDR3 reads TGTGCCAGCAGTTTCTACGGGGACTCATTGGACTATGGCTACACCTTC.

This clone was picked up a small number of times. This chain joins TRBV14 and TRBJ2-4; D perhaps matches TRBD2 (7 bases). Trimming removed 1 base from V and 11 bases from J, with 12 bases in between. The germline gives CDR1 SGHDN, CDR2 FVKESK. CDR3 length: 13 residues. CDR3 protein: CASSQGLAGVQYF. The CDR3 DNA follows: TGTGCCAGCAGCCAAGGACTAGCAGGGGTTCAGTACTTC.